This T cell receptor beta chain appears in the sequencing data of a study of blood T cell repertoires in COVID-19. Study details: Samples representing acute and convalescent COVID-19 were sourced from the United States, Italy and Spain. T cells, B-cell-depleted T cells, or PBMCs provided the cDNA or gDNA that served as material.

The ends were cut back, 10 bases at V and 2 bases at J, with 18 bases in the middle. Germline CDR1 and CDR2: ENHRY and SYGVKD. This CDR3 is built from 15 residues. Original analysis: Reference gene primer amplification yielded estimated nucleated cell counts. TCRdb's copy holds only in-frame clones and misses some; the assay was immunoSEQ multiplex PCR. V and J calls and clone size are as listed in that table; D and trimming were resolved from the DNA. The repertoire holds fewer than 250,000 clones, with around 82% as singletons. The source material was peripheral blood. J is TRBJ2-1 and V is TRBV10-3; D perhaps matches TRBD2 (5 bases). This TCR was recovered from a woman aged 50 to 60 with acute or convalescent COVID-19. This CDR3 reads CATAARDIAYNEQFF. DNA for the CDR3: TGTGCCACCGCGGCCCGGGATATAGCCTACAATGAGCAGTTCTTC.